This TCR beta chain was identified during a study of identifying expanded T cells in peripheral blood. Study results and caveats: Technical replicates showed 0.9 to 1.5 changed clones; approximately 2 weeks approximately 15; four weeks 19. Clone count variance between roughly 2-week samples rose with total template count.

As concerns this clone: Its matching antigen is unknown.

Germline V CDR1 and CDR2: SGHTA, FQGTGA. V trimming: 5 bases; J trimming: 7 bases; junction bases outside the gene matches: 18. This CDR3 region has 17 residues. No infections or other immune events were documented during collection. Data came from immunoSEQ multiplex PCR; TCRdb stores just in-frame clones and leaves some out. The repertoire holds approximately 94,000 clones, with over 70% as singletons. This TCR came from a person between 18 and 70 years old in good health. The chain uses TRBV7-3 and TRBJ1-1, with 8 bases fitting TRBD1. The sample consisted of blood. The CDR3 bases are TGTGCCAGCAGCGCCCCGGTTGGATTTCAGGGGGCGGTTGAAGCTTTCTTT. Protein product: CASSAPVGFQGAVEAFF.